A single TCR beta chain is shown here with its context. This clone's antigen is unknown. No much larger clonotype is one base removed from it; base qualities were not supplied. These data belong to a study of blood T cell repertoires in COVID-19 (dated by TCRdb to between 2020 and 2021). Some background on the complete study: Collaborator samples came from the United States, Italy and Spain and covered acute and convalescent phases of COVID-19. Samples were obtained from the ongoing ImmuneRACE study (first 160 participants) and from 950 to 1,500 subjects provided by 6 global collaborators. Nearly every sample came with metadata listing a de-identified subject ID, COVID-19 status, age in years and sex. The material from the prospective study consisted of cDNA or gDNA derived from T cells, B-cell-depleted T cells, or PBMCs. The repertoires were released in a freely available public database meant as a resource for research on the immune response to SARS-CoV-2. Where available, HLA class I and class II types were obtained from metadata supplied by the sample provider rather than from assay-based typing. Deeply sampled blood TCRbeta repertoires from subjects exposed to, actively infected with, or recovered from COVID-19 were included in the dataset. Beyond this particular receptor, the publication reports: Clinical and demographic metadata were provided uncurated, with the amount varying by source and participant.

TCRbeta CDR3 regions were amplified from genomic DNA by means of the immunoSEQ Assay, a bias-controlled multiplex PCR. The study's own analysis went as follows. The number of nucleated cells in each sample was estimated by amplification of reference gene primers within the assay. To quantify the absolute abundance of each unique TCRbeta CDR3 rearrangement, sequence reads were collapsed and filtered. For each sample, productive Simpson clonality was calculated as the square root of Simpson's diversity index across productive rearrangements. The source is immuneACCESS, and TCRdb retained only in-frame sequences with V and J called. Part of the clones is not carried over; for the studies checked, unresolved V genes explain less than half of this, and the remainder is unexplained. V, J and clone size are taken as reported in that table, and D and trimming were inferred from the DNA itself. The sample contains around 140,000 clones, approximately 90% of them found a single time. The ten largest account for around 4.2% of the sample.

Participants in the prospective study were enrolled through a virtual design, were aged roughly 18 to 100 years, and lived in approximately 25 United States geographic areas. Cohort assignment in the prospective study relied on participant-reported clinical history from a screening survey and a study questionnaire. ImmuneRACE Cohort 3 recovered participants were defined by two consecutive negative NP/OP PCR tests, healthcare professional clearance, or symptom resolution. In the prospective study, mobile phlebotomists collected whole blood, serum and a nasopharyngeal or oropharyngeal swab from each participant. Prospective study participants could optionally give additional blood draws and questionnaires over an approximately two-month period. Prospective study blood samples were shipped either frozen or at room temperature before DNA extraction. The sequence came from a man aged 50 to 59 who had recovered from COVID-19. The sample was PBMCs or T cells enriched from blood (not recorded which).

The CDR3 has the sequence CASSYFGVRAGTEAFF. The bases are TGTGCCAGCAGTTACTTCGGGGTCCGGGCTGGGACTGAAGCTTTCTTT. The V and J genes are TRBV6-5 and TRBJ1-1; no D gene can be assigned with confidence. CDR1 and CDR2 (MNHEY, SVGAGI) derive from the germline V gene. The CDR3 holds 16 amino acids from the cysteine to the phenylalanine. The only DNA kept is the CDR3, 48 bases in frame from the first base. V loses 1 base of germline sequence and J loses 5 bases, and the interval between the two ends is 17 bases.